Presented here are 25 T cell receptor beta chains from one specimen sequenced in a study of T cell repertoires in enteric fever. TCRdb re-called the reads through MiXCR, storing one row per CDR3 protein. Here the sample spans 140 or so distinct CDR3 sequences, roughly 29% being singletons. Source material: CCR7- CD38+ CD4+ T cells from blood. Noted subset: effector CD4+ T cells responding to Salmonella infection (IFNgamma/MIP-1beta producing). Receptor source: a human donor with Salmonella enteric fever, either typhoid or paratyphoid (not recorded which).

This chain joins TRBV20-1 and TRBJ2-1; 11 nucleotides line up with TRBD2. Losses at the gene ends were 2 bases for V and 2 bases for J; bases not matched to a gene: 5. Germline loops: CDR1 DFQATT, CDR2 SNEGSKA (reference sequence). The CDR3 loop spans 16 amino acids. CDR3 nucleotides: TGCAGTGCTAGATTCTTAGCGGGAGGGCCCTACAATGAGCAGTTCTTC. This encodes CSARFLAGGPYNEQFF.

The chain combines TRBV5-1 with TRBJ1-6; perhaps TRBD1 as D (5 bases). This CDR3 region has 15 residues. The V and J ends lost 4 bases and 6 bases respectively, with 14 bases between them. The germline V gene has CDR1 SGHRS and CDR2 YFSETQ. This chain's CDR3 is CASSPGSGRNSPLHF. CDR3 sequence (DNA): TGCGCCAGCAGCCCGGGTTCGGGGCGTAATTCACCCCTCCACTTT.

This clonotype is classed as medium-sized (0.01 to 0.1%). V and J are TRBV7-9 and TRBJ2-7, with no clear D. Per the germline V gene, CDR1 is SEHNR and CDR2 is FQNEAQ (reference sequence). V lost 5 bases and J lost 0, with 14 bases in between. The CDR3 consists of 15 residues. The CDR3: CASSPDGLSSYEQYF. The CDR3 nucleotides are TGTGCCAGCAGCCCGGACGGGTTGAGCTCCTACGAGCAGTACTTC. The full variable domain, rest sourced from reference TRBV7-9 and TRBJ2-7, is DTGVSQNPRHKITKRGQNVTFRCDPISEHNRLYWYRQTLGQGPEFLTYFQNEAQLEKSRLLSDRFSAERPKGSFSTLEIQRTEQGDSAMYLCASSPDGLSSYEQYFGPGTRLTVT.

This clonotype was seen only once. This chain connects TRBV7-2 to TRBJ2-5, with 7 bases lining up with TRBD2. The CDR3 is 14 amino acids. V lost 5 bases to trimming and J lost 7 bases; unmatched junction nucleotides: 10. Germline assignment: CDR1 SGHTA and CDR2 FQGNSA. The DNA for the CDR3 is TGTGCCAGCAGCCTAGGACTAGACAGTGTGACCCAGTACTTC. Translated, it gives CASSLGLDSVTQYF. Supplemented by reference TRBV7-2 and TRBJ2-5, the full variable domain reads GAGVSQSPSNKVTEKGKDVELRCDPISGHTALYWYRQSLGQGLEFLIYFQGNSAPDKSGLPSDRFSAERTGGSVSTLTIQRTQQEDSAVYLCASSLGLDSVTQYFGPGTRLLVL.

In its sample, this clonotype is medium-sized. CDR3 DNA sequence: TGTGCCAGCAGACCAAGGGAGGGACCGGACACTGAAGCTTTCTTT. Translated: CASRPREGPDTEAFF. The chain recombines TRBV7-9 with TRBJ1-1; D is perhaps TRBD1 (5 bases). Germline CDR1 is SEHNR and CDR2 is FQNEAQ (reference sequence). V was trimmed by 6 bases and J by 3 bases, leaving 17 bases between them. The CDR3 is made up of 15 amino acids.

The table lists this clonotype with a few counts. The rearrangement joins TRBV5-1 to TRBJ1-6; TRBD1 aligns across 7 bases. CDR3 size: 15 residues. With 0 bases clipped from V and 3 bases from J, the junction kept 0 bases outside the gene matches. Per germline, CDR1 SGHRS and CDR2 YFSETQ. The CDR3 sequence is CASSLGTGYNSPLHF. The CDR3 DNA reads TGCGCCAGCAGCTTGGGGACAGGCTATAATTCACCCCTCCACTTT.

V gene TRBV18 combines with J gene TRBJ1-1; D gene ambiguous. V was trimmed by 3 bases and J by 1 base, leaving 12 bases between them. The CDR3 runs to 15 residues. Germline V gene data show CDR1 as KGHSH and CDR2 as LQKENI. For the CDR3, the DNA is TGTGCCAGCTCACCTTTAGTTTGGGAGAACACTGAAGCTTTCTTT. Residues: CASSPLVWENTEAFF. Filled out from reference TRBV18 and TRBJ1-1, the complete variable domain reads NAGVMQNPRHLVRRRGQEARLRCSPMKGHSHVYWYRQLPEEGLKFMVYLQKENIIDESGMPKERFSAEFPKEGPSILRIQQVVRGDSAAYFCASSPLVWENTEAFFGQGTRLTVV.

The table lists this clonotype with a few counts. The chain has TRBV18 and TRBJ2-1; D is perhaps TRBD2 (6 bases). CDR1 KGHSH and CDR2 LQKENI come from the germline V gene. The CDR3 is 13 residues long. Trimming removed 4 bases from V and 5 bases from J, with 9 bases in between. CDR3 sequence (DNA): TGTGCCAGCTCACTATCGGGGGACAATGAGCAGTTCTTC. As protein: CASSLSGDNEQFF.

By share of the sample, this clonotype is hyperexpanded. The chain has TRBV5-1 and TRBJ2-7, with unresolved D. This CDR3 contains 13 residues. Deletions cut 5 bases from V and 6 bases from J, with 15 bases between. Looked up from germline, CDR1 is SGHRS and CDR2 is YFSETQ. In DNA form, the CDR3 reads TGCGCCAGCAGTCCGGGTTTTCTTCTCGAGCAGTACTTC. Its protein product is CASSPGFLLEQYF.

This clonotype is categorized as large. The rearrangement links TRBV5-1 to TRBJ2-7; 10 bases align to TRBD2. The CDR3 sequence is 16 residues long. Germline loops: CDR1 SGHRS, CDR2 YFSETQ. V shed 3 bases, J shed 6 bases, and the junction held 12 bases outside the gene matches. The CDR3: CASSSTGLAGDSEQYF. CDR3 nucleotides: TGCGCCAGCAGCTCGACGGGCCTAGCGGGAGATAGCGAGCAGTACTTC.

V and J are TRBV5-1 and TRBJ2-7; TRBD1 agrees at 7 bases. The CDR3 is 14 residues long. Germline CDR1 is SGHRS and CDR2 is YFSETQ. V was pared by 4 bases and J by 7 bases, with 11 bases of the junction left unmatched. CDR3 sequence (DNA): TGCGCCAGCAGCGACGGACAGGTCCGGTGGGAGCAGTACTTC. Translating it yields CASSDGQVRWEQYF.

The sample holds a few counts of this clonotype. The rearrangement joins TRBV18 to TRBJ2-1; D is uncertain. Trimming pared 2 bases from V and 14 bases from J, leaving 19 bases between. This CDR3 spans 14 amino acids. The germline CDR1 and CDR2 sequences are KGHSH and LQKENI. CDR3 sequence: CASSPDVRTGEKFF. CDR3 bases: TGTGCCAGCTCACCAGACGTCCGTACCGGCGAGAAGTTCTTC.

The gene calls are TRBV7-8 and TRBJ2-7, with 10 bases lining up with TRBD2. Germline V gene lookup returns CDR1 SGHVS and CDR2 FQNEAQ. J was trimmed by 6 bases and V by 3 bases; bases with no gene match: 5. CDR3 size: 14 residues. The CDR3, as DNA: TGTGCCAGCAGCTTCGCTAGCGGGAGTGCCGAGCAGTACTTC. This sequence encodes CASSFASGSAEQYF.

This clonotype is termed large. The chain is built from TRBV5-1 and TRBJ2-1; TRBD2 agrees at 9 bases. Germline trimming cut 1 base from V and 4 bases from J; bases unmatched to any gene: 3. Per germline, CDR1 SGHRS and CDR2 YFSETQ. This CDR3 has 15 residues. CDR3 in amino acids: CASSLRSGGYNEQFF. The CDR3 bases are TGCGCCAGCAGCTTGCGTAGCGGGGGATACAATGAGCAGTTCTTC.

The chain joins TRBV21-1 to TRBJ2-7; TRBD2 is the table's D call, not checked against the DNA. TRBV21-1 is a documented pseudogene. The CDR3 contains 19 residues. The CDR3 loop is CASSKSDSGRARSPYEQYF. The CDR3 DNA is TGTGCCAGCAGCAAGTCGGATAGCGGGAGGGCTAGATCCCCCTACGAGCAGTACTTC.

This clonotype is labeled medium-sized. The chain couples TRBV18 to TRBJ1-5, with D unresolved. The CDR3 loop spans 17 amino acids. Per germline, CDR1 KGHSH and CDR2 LQKENI. The V end was cut by 2 bases, the J end by 0 bases, with 14 bases between. The CDR3 reads CASSPSGPSHSNQPQHF. Written as DNA, the CDR3 is TGTGCCAGCTCACCATCAGGACCGAGCCATAGCAATCAGCCCCAGCATTTT.

This chain joins TRBV5-1 and TRBJ1-2, with unresolved D. This CDR3 spans 11 amino acids. Trimming pared 3 bases from V and 13 bases from J, leaving 13 bases between. Germline lookup yields CDR1 SGHRS and CDR2 YFSETQ. The CDR3 DNA follows: TGCGCCAGCAGCTCACTGGAAGCTAGCACCTTC. It encodes CASSSLEASTF. Complete variable domain (other parts from reference TRBV5-1 and TRBJ1-2): KAGVTQTPRYLIKTRGQQVTLSCSPISGHRSVSWYQQTPGQGLQFLFEYFSETQRNKGNFPGRFSGRQFSNSRSEMNVSTLELGDSALYLCASSSLEASTFGSGTRLTVV.

As DNA, the CDR3 is TGTGCCAGCAGTCCTAGGAGAATACAAATGGATACCGGGGAGCTGTTTTTT. Amino acids: CASSPRRIQMDTGELFF. The chain recombines TRBV12-3 or TRBV12-4 with TRBJ2-2; D is unresolved. V was clipped by 5 bases and J by 5 bases, with 21 bases between them. The CDR3 is 17 residues long.

This clonotype was seen more than once but under ten times. The chain couples TRBV7-9 to TRBJ2-2, with D possibly matching TRBD1 (6 bases). Trimming removed 4 bases from V and 6 bases from J, with 15 bases in between. The CDR3 has 15 amino acids. Germline CDR1 is SEHNR and CDR2 is FQNEAQ (reference sequence). CDR3 DNA sequence: TGTGCCAGCAGCTCCGGGACATTTGTTCCCGGGGAGCTGTTTTTT. This sequence encodes CASSSGTFVPGELFF. Full variable domain (outside the CDR3, taken from reference TRBV7-9 and TRBJ2-2): DTGVSQNPRHKITKRGQNVTFRCDPISEHNRLYWYRQTLGQGPEFLTYFQNEAQLEKSRLLSDRFSAERPKGSFSTLEIQRTEQGDSAMYLCASSSGTFVPGELFFGEGSRLTVL.

This clonotype showed up just once. The genes are TRBV5-1 and TRBJ2-5; D is undetermined. The CDR3 is 12 residues long. The V end lost 0 bases, the J end lost 4 bases, and 4 bases lay between the germline ends. Germline V gene sequence: CDR1 SGHRS, CDR2 YFSETQ. The CDR3 DNA reads TGCGCCAGCAGCTTGGCCTTAGAGACCCAGTACTTC. This gives the protein CASSLALETQYF. The full variable domain, with the rest looked up from reference TRBV5-1 and TRBJ2-5, is KAGVTQTPRYLIKTRGQQVTLSCSPISGHRSVSWYQQTPGQGLQFLFEYFSETQRNKGNFPGRFSGRQFSNSRSEMNVSTLELGDSALYLCASSLALETQYFGPGTRLLVL.

To note about this clonotype: Possible read error: a much larger clone is one base away. This chain joins TRBV18 and TRBJ2-7; 9 nucleotides match TRBD2. J gave up 1 base and V 5 bases, and 9 bases lay outside the gene matches. Germline V gene data show CDR1 as KGHSH and CDR2 as LQKENI. The CDR3 is made up of 16 amino acids. Here the CDR3 DNA reads TGTGCCAGCTCATGGTCTAGCGGGACCCAATCCTACGAGCAGTACTTC. It translates to CASSWSSGTQSYEQYF.

This chain joins TRBV7-3 and TRBJ2-3; no definite D call. Germline V gene lookup returns CDR1 SGHTA and CDR2 FQGTGA. Trimming shortened V by 1 base and J by 4 bases, and 6 bases separated the two germline ends. This CDR3 contains 13 residues. The CDR3 DNA follows: TGTGCCAGCAGCTTAAGTAAGGCAGATACGCAGTATTTT. Protein: CASSLSKADTQYF.

By share of the sample, this clonotype is large. The rearrangement joins TRBV5-1 to TRBJ1-1; 8 nucleotides agree with TRBD1. Trimming took 4 bases from V and 5 from J; bases not matched to a gene: 7. CDR1 is SGHRS, CDR2 YFSETQ, per germline. CDR3 size: 14 residues. Here the CDR3 reads CASSAQGAGTEAFF. The CDR3 nucleotides read TGCGCCAGCAGCGCGCAGGGGGCTGGAACTGAAGCTTTCTTT.

The chain combines TRBV6-5 with TRBJ2-2; 9 positions match TRBD1. Looked up from germline, CDR1 is MNHEY and CDR2 is SVGAGI. CDR3 length equals 14 residues. V lost 6 bases and J lost 6; bases outside the gene matches: 5. The CDR3 region is CASRRGQGSGELFF. In DNA form, the CDR3 reads TGTGCCAGCAGAAGGGGACAGGGTTCCGGGGAGCTGTTTTTT.

The V gene is TRBV7-2, the J gene TRBJ2-3; D may be TRBD1 (5 bases). Germline CDR1 and CDR2: SGHTA and FQGNSA. CDR3 length equals 14 residues. Trimming removed 6 bases at V and 0 bases at J, with 10 bases between. CDR3 region: CASSLDTSTDTQYF. The CDR3 nucleotides read TGTGCCAGCAGTCTGGACACAAGCACAGATACGCAGTATTTT.